A single sample is the source of the 27 T cell receptor beta chains below, sequenced in a study of identical twins. Each CDR3 protein gets one entry after TCRdb re-called the 5' RACE reads with MiXCR. Here the sample spans approximately 600,000 distinct CDR3 sequences, just under 10% being singletons. This same sample was also part of a study on yellow fever vaccine responses in identical twins.

The source material was PBMCs. Receptor source: a woman aged 18-29 years in good health.

This clonotype was recorded at least ten times. V gene TRBV28 combines with J gene TRBJ2-7; 15 bases fit TRBD2. Germline CDR1 is MDHEN and CDR2 is SYDVKM. The CDR3 is 17 residues long. Trimming cost V 4 bases and J 4 bases; bases outside gene matches: 8. CDR3 loop: CASSSVSGTSGRYEQYF. As DNA, the CDR3 is TGTGCCAGCAGTTCTGTTTCCGGGACTAGCGGGAGGTACGAGCAGTACTTC.

This clonotype was detected only a few times. The rearrangement links TRBV12-5 to TRBJ2-2; D is undetermined. V lost 8 bases, J lost 7 bases, and 14 bases lay in between. There are 13 residues in the CDR3. Germline V CDR1 and CDR2: LGHNT, FRNRAP. This chain's CDR3 is CASSIGFNGELFF. Written as DNA, the CDR3 is TGTGCTAGTAGTATAGGGTTCAACGGGGAGCTGTTTTTT.

CDR3: CASSLATGGISYNEQFF. The CDR3 bases are TGTGCCAGCAGCTTAGCGACTGGCGGGATCTCCTACAATGAGCAGTTCTTC. The chain carries TRBV7-8 and TRBJ2-1; D is possibly TRBD2 (6 bases). CDR1 is SGHVS and CDR2 is FQNEAQ in the germline V gene. The CDR3 runs 17 residues. V was clipped by 0 bases and J by 0 bases, with 12 bases between them.

This clonotype came up many times. The gene calls are TRBV20-1 and TRBJ2-1; D is unresolved. V lost 1 base and J 6 bases, leaving 13 bases between the germline ends. This CDR3 contains 14 residues. CDR1 DFQATT and CDR2 SNEGSKA come from the germline V gene (reference sequence). CDR3 sequence reads: CSARGFNSSNEQFF. CDR3 bases: TGCAGTGCTAGAGGTTTTAACTCTAGCAATGAGCAGTTCTTC.

The gene calls are TRBV7-2 and TRBJ2-6; 10 bases match TRBD1. CDR3 length: 16 residues. Germline V gene lookup returns CDR1 SGHTA and CDR2 FQGNSA. Unmatched junction bases numbered 3, after V lost 5 bases and J lost 2 bases. CDR3 sequence reads: CASSQGQGAGANVLTF. CDR3 nucleotides: TGTGCCAGCAGCCAAGGACAGGGGGCTGGGGCCAACGTCCTGACTTTC.

J is TRBJ2-1 and V is TRBV5-1; 14 nucleotides match TRBD2. CDR3 length equals 17 residues. Per germline, CDR1 SGHRS and CDR2 YFSETQ. V gave up 4 bases and J gave up 7 bases; unmatched junction bases: 10. The CDR3 is CASSGAGTSGRLNEQFF. In DNA, the CDR3 is TGCGCCAGCAGCGGAGCCGGGACTAGCGGGAGATTAAATGAGCAGTTCTTC. Using reference TRBV5-1 and TRBJ2-1 for the parts outside the CDR3, the full variable domain is KAGVTQTPRYLIKTRGQQVTLSCSPISGHRSVSWYQQTPGQGLQFLFEYFSETQRNKGNFPGRFSGRQFSNSRSEMNVSTLELGDSALYLCASSGAGTSGRLNEQFFGPGTRLTVL.

This clonotype was picked up a small number of times. The rearrangement joins TRBV4-3 to TRBJ2-5; D ambiguous. The length of the CDR3 is 15 residues. Trimming pared 0 bases from V and 0 bases from J, leaving 8 bases between. The germline V gene encodes CDR1 LGHNA and CDR2 YSLEER. Here the CDR3 reads CASSQDQNYQETQYF. The CDR3 region has the DNA TGCGCCAGCAGCCAAGATCAGAACTACCAAGAGACCCAGTACTTC.

This clonotype was seen more than once but under ten times. This rearrangement joins TRBV29-1 to TRBJ2-3; D is perhaps TRBD1 (6 bases). Between the trimmed V and J ends, which lost 3 bases and 2 bases, there was a span of 12 bases. CDR1 SQVTM and CDR2 ANQGSEA come from the germline V gene. CDR3 length equals 14 residues. In DNA form, the CDR3 reads TGCAGCGTTGAGCCGGGACACCTCACAGATACGCAGTATTTT. It is translated as CSVEPGHLTDTQYF.

This clonotype was seen only once. This rearrangement joins TRBV7-9 to TRBJ2-1; D assignment may be TRBD1 or TRBD2 (6 bases each). V was cut by 5 bases and J by 2 bases, with 13 bases left in between. The CDR3 is 15 residues long. Germline CDR1 reads SEHNR; CDR2 reads FQNEAQ (reference sequence). The CDR3 loop reads CASSLGGPTYNEQFF. In DNA form, the CDR3 reads TGTGCCAGCAGCCTGGGGGGCCCGACCTACAATGAGCAGTTCTTC.

This clonotype was picked up many times. The chain has TRBV3-1 and TRBJ2-5, with D unclear. Per the germline V gene, CDR1 is LGHDT and CDR2 is YNNKEL (reference sequence). The CDR3 length is 14 residues. Trimming shortened V by 1 base and J by 2 bases, and 8 bases separated the two germline ends. CDR3 loop: CASSQVGDQETQYF. DNA for the CDR3: TGTGCCAGCAGCCAAGTAGGCGATCAAGAGACCCAGTACTTC.

This rearrangement joins TRBV4-3 to TRBJ2-1, with 9 bases identical to TRBD2. J was trimmed by 10 bases and V by 1 base; bases with no gene match: 14. The germline CDR1 and CDR2 sequences are LGHNA and YSLEER. The CDR3 is 17 amino acids. CDR3 protein: CASSQGGSGSLMNEQFF. The CDR3 DNA is TGCGCCAGCAGCCAAGGTGGTAGCGGGAGTCTAATGAACGAGCAGTTCTTC.

This clonotype appeared a few times. The chain uses TRBV12-3 or TRBV12-4 and TRBJ2-7; no firm D call. This CDR3 comprises 15 residues. The V gene lost 3 bases and the J gene lost 0 bases, with 12 bases spanning the gap. This CDR3 is CASSFRSGVSYEQYF. CDR3 sequence (DNA): TGTGCCAGCAGTTTCCGCTCTGGGGTCTCCTACGAGCAGTACTTC.

This clonotype was seen only a few times. J is TRBJ2-1 and V is TRBV5-6; tentatively, D is TRBD2 (6 bases). The CDR3 contains 15 residues. CDR1 and CDR2 (germline): SGHDT, YYEEEE. Trimming removed 0 bases at V and 5 bases at J, with 12 bases between. CDR3 sequence: CASSLVGGRHNEQFF. The CDR3, as DNA: TGTGCCAGCAGCTTGGTTGGAGGGAGGCACAATGAGCAGTTCTTC.

The table lists this clonotype with many counts. The gene calls are TRBV28 and TRBJ2-7; tentatively, D is TRBD1 (5 bases). The V gene lost 2 bases and the J gene lost 8 bases, with 19 bases spanning the gap. Germline assignment: CDR1 MDHEN and CDR2 SYDVKM. The CDR3 is 15 residues long. The CDR3 loop reads CASSLPTDRSFQQYF. DNA of the CDR3: TGTGCCAGCAGTTTACCGACTGACAGAAGCTTCCAGCAGTACTTC.

The J gene is TRBJ2-1, the V gene TRBV7-9; D is unclear. The CDR3 runs to 12 residues. The germline CDR1 and CDR2 sequences are SEHNR and FQNEAQ (reference sequence). Trimming took off 8 bases at V and 0 bases at J, with 5 bases between the two ends. This CDR3 is CASEVSYNEQFF. For the CDR3, the DNA is TGTGCCAGCGAAGTCTCCTACAATGAGCAGTTCTTC.

In this sample, this clonotype turned up a few times. This rearrangement joins TRBV7-6 to TRBJ2-3, with D unresolved. Trimming cost V 1 base and J 6 bases, with 20 bases left between them. The CDR3 extends over 17 amino acids. Per germline, CDR1 SGHVS and CDR2 FNYEAQ. The CDR3 DNA follows: TGTGCCAGCAGCTTAGGTAGATCCCCCGTTCTGGTGGATACGCAGTATTTT. Translation: CASSLGRSPVLVDTQYF. Combining the CDR3 with reference TRBV7-6 and TRBJ2-3 gives the whole variable domain GAGVSQSPRYKVTKRGQDVALRCDPISGHVSLYWYRQALGQGPEFLTYFNYEAQQDKSGLPNDRFSAERPEGSISTLTIQRTEQRDSAMYRCASSLGRSPVLVDTQYFGPGTRLTVL.

This clonotype was seen a few times. V is TRBV3-1 and J is TRBJ2-3; D possibly corresponds to TRBD2 (7 bases). Per germline, CDR1 LGHDT and CDR2 YNNKEL (reference sequence). Trimming stripped 0 bases from V and 8 bases from J, with 21 bases between. The CDR3 length is 17 residues. Here the CDR3 reads CASSQDKGGGFWATQYF. CDR3 coding DNA: TGTGCCAGCAGCCAAGATAAGGGGGGGGGATTTTGGGCTACGCAGTATTTT.

This clonotype was picked up many times. The chain recombines TRBV5-1 with TRBJ2-7; TRBD2 matches at 12 bases. From germline, CDR1 is SGHRS and CDR2 YFSETQ. CDR3 length: 13 amino acids. V gave up 4 bases and J gave up 13 bases; unmatched junction bases: 9. The CDR3 loop reads CASSVGPGLAGYF. The CDR3 DNA sequence: TGCGCCAGCAGCGTGGGACCGGGACTAGCGGGCTACTTC.

This clonotype was seen many times. J is TRBJ2-7 and V is TRBV6-1, with 10 bases identical to TRBD1. Looked up from germline, CDR1 is MNHNS and CDR2 is SASEGT. CDR3 length: 15 residues. Germline trimming cut 4 bases from V and 3 bases from J; bases unmatched to any gene: 6. The CDR3 sequence: CASSGTGTGVYEQYF. Here the CDR3 DNA reads TGTGCCAGCAGTGGCACCGGGACAGGGGTCTACGAGCAGTACTTC.

The table lists this clonotype with a few counts. J is TRBJ1-4 and V is TRBV7-9; 8 positions match TRBD1. The CDR3 runs 14 residues. V lost 5 bases, J lost 5 bases, and 4 bases stayed unmatched. Germline values: CDR1 SEHNR, CDR2 FQNEAQ (reference sequence). DNA for the CDR3: TGTGCCAGCAGCAGGCGGACAGGGAATGAAAAACTGTTTTTT. Its translation is CASSRRTGNEKLFF.

This sequence joins TRBV15 and TRBJ2-1; 12 positions agree with TRBD2. V lost 4 bases, J lost 5 bases, and 6 bases stayed unmatched. CDR3 size: 16 residues. The germline gives CDR1 LNHNV, CDR2 YYDKDF (reference sequence). CDR3 region: CATSNRLAGDHNEQFF. The CDR3 nucleotides are TGTGCCACCAGCAATCGACTAGCGGGGGACCACAATGAGCAGTTCTTC.

The rearrangement uses TRBV20-1 and TRBJ2-7, with D possibly TRBD2 on 6 matching bases. The V and J ends lost 6 bases and 9 bases respectively, with 18 bases between them. Germline V lookup: CDR1 DFQATT, CDR2 SNEGSKA (reference sequence). The CDR3 has 12 amino acids. The CDR3 nucleotides are TGCAGTGCCCCCGCCGGGGGTTCGGGGCAGTACTTC. This gives the protein CSAPAGGSGQYF.

This clonotype was seen only a few times. The chain employs TRBV27 and TRBJ2-1; D perhaps matches TRBD2 (7 bases). This CDR3 spans 15 amino acids. The ends were cut back, 3 bases at V and 7 bases at J, with 16 bases in the middle. The germline V gene has CDR1 MNHEY and CDR2 SMNVEV (reference sequence). The CDR3 region is CASSFRRGPDNEQFF. In DNA, the CDR3 is TGTGCCAGCAGTTTCCGGCGGGGGCCTGATAATGAGCAGTTCTTC.

In its sample, this clonotype was seen a few times. The chain combines TRBV6-2 or TRBV6-3 with TRBJ2-3; 7 bases match TRBD2. There are 15 residues in the CDR3. Looked up from germline, CDR1 is MNHEY and CDR2 is SVGEGT. V gave up 4 bases and J gave up 2 bases; unmatched junction bases: 6. CDR3: CASSSGRRNTDTQYF. The CDR3 DNA reads as TGTGCCAGCAGTTCCGGGAGGCGGAACACAGATACGCAGTATTTT.

This clonotype has more than one count but fewer than ten. V usage is TRBV2 and J usage is TRBJ2-2, with D perhaps matching TRBD2 (5 bases). The length of the CDR3 is 14 residues. Germline loops: CDR1 SNHLY, CDR2 FYNNEI. Trimming removed 7 bases from V and 4 bases from J, with 13 bases in between. CDR3 protein: CASKLVQSTGELFF. CDR3 bases: TGTGCCAGCAAACTAGTCCAGAGCACCGGGGAGCTGTTTTTT.

This clonotype was detected many times. The chain employs TRBV5-5 and TRBJ1-4; no definite D call. Between the trimmed V and J ends, which lost 0 bases and 8 bases, there was a span of 14 bases. This CDR3 contains 15 residues. Germline CDR1 reads SGHKS; CDR2 reads YYEKEE (reference sequence). CDR3: CASSLVIGRQEKLFF. The CDR3 coding sequence is TGTGCCAGCAGCTTGGTCATCGGGAGGCAGGAAAAACTGTTTTTT.

The V call is TRBV24-1, the J call TRBJ2-1; perhaps TRBD1 as D (5 bases). Germline CDR1 is KGHDR and CDR2 is SFDVKD. The V gene lost 7 bases and the J gene lost 5 bases, with 11 bases spanning the gap. The CDR3 runs to 13 residues. The CDR3 is CATRGPGNNEQFF. CDR3 nucleotides: TGTGCCACCAGGGGGCCTGGAAACAATGAGCAGTTCTTC.